The rows below give T cell receptor beta chains drawn from one sample of a study of cytomegalovirus exposure and HLA in healthy donors. TCRdb's copy holds only in-frame clones and misses some; the assay was immunoSEQ multiplex PCR. The sample has about 170,000 clones, approximately 79% seen once. The sample comprised PBMCs. Every receptor here comes from a woman aged 50 to 60 in good health and CMV-seropositive. The CDR3 runs from the conserved cysteine through the conserved F or W. D genes are given only for firm matches. Clone size is not always given. Where it is, it says once, few, many or a class for expanded clones.

d_call	clone_size	v_call	j_call	cdr3_nt	cdr3_aa
NA	NA	TRBV29-1	TRBJ2-7	TGCAGCGGAAGTAGAGGGAAGGAGCAGTACTTC	CSGSRGKEQYF
NA	NA	TRBV5-1	TRBJ1-1	TGCGCCAGCAGCCCTCCGGGGGGGGCGGTCACTGAAGCTTTCTTT	CASSPPGGAVTEAFF
NA	NA	TRBV10-3	TRBJ1-2	TGTGCCATCAAGGGGGATGGGCCAGGGGAAACGTACTATGGCTACACCTTC	CAIKGDGPGETYYGYTF
TRBD1	once	TRBV6-1	TRBJ1-3	TGTGCCAGCAGTGCCCGTGGACAGGGCACCATATATTTT	CASSARGQGTIYF
TRBD2	NA	TRBV4-3	TRBJ2-5	TGCGCCAGCAGCCAAGTAATTGGCGGCGGGGGGGCCGCGAAGACCCAGTACTTC	CASSQVIGGGGAAKTQYF
TRBD1	NA	TRBV6-5	TRBJ2-3	TGTGCCAGCAGGCCCAGGGGGAGAAGCACAGATACGCAGTATTTT	CASRPRGRSTDTQYF
TRBD2	few	TRBV9	TRBJ2-1	TGTGCCAGCAGCCTCTATACTAGCGGGAGGAATGAGCAGTTCTTC	CASSLYTSGRNEQFF
NA	NA	TRBV9	TRBJ1-1	TGTGCCAGCAGCGTGACAGGTTTGAACACTGAAGCTTTCTTT	CASSVTGLNTEAFF
TRBD2	NA	TRBV29-1	TRBJ2-1	TGCAGCGTTGGGTTGAGCGGGAGGCCCTACAATGAGCAGTTCTTC	CSVGLSGRPYNEQFF
NA	NA	TRBV5-4	TRBJ2-5	TGTGCCAGCAGCCGACCCTCGGCGGGACCAGAAGAGATCCAGTACTTC	CASSRPSAGPEEIQYF
NA	NA	TRBV28	TRBJ2-7	TGTGCCAGCACACCGGTTGGGACACACTCCTACGAGCAGTACTTC	CASTPVGTHSYEQYF
NA	NA	TRBV6-5	TRBJ2-2	TGTGCCAGCAGTTACGACCGTCGGGGTGGGACCGGGGAGCTGTTTTTT	CASSYDRRGGTGELFF